This section outlines one TCR beta chain sequence together with its context. Its antigen remains unknown. This table comes from immunoSEQ multiplex PCR, and its TCRdb copy is limited to in-frame clones, with some not included. Among 2 million to 3 million clones listed, approximately 94% were seen once. These data are taken from a study of shared clonotypes between healthy human individuals. Study-wide results and limits: Sequencing depth was a factor that was expected to affect clonotype sharing among donors. At large depth, rarefaction still showed sorted-subset sequencing to be incomplete. The generation probabilities recorded for non-shared clonotypes fell below those of clonotypes shared by all four donors. A small donor pool kept down the genetic and exposure-history diversity that was represented.

This clonotype was obtained from a young man in good health. Some clones in this sample may be carry-over from other donors' samples. Input material: naive CD4+ T cells from PBMCs. Specified subset: CD45RA+ positively selected.

The chain's CDR3 is CASSQESGRAYNEQFF. CDR3 bases: TGTGCCAGCAGCCAAGAAAGCGGGAGAGCTTACAATGAGCAGTTCTTC. The J gene is TRBJ2-1, the V gene TRBV4-2; TRBD2 agrees at 8 bases. Germline CDR1 and CDR2: LGHNA and YNFKEQ. This CDR3 has 16 amino acids. V shed 0 bases and J 4 bases; nucleotides not matched to a gene: 5.